This T cell receptor beta chain was found in a study of CD8+CD57+ T cells in acquired aplastic anemia. With 4 bases clipped from V and 7 bases from J, the junction kept 10 bases outside the gene matches. The CDR3 is made up of 17 amino acids. CDR1 is SGDLS and CDR2 is YYNGEE in the germline V gene. Using genomic DNA as the template, TCR beta VDJ and CDR3 profiling was carried out. TCRdb used MiXCR to reprocess the reads, holding one entry per CDR3 protein. The profile covers more than 150,000 distinct CDR3 sequences, with under 55% appearing a single time and approximately 3% taken by the ten largest. This clonotype was observed many times.

Sequencing was performed on sorted CD4+, CD8+, or CD8+CD57+ T cells (not recorded which) from PBMCs. This receptor was identified in a human donor in good health. The gene calls are TRBV9 and TRBJ2-1; TRBD2 agrees at 14 bases. The CDR3 protein is CASSPLDWTSGGNEQFF. The CDR3 region has the DNA TGTGCCAGCAGCCCCTTAGATTGGACTAGCGGGGGGAATGAGCAGTTCTTC.